These T cell receptor beta chains were read from a single sample in a study of T cell responses to AZD1222 COVID-19 vaccine. Data came from immunoSEQ multiplex PCR; TCRdb stores just in-frame clones and leaves some out. The data contain around 120,000 clones, around 89% of them singletons. The sample in question was peripheral blood, obtained on day 0 of MenACWY control vaccination. These TCRs come from an adult in good health. The CDR3 runs from the conserved cysteine through the conserved F or W. The D gene is left open where the match is weak. The listing skips clone size in some rows; elsewhere it reads once, few, many or a size class.

j_call clone_size v_call d_call cdr3_nt cdr3_aa
TRBJ2-7 few TRBV29-1 NA TGCAGCGTTTCCCGTCGTGGCGGCCTGGGGCAGTACTTC CSVSRRGGLGQYF
TRBJ2-1 NA TRBV5-5 NA TGTGCCACCGGAATCGAGGGAGCGACTGAGCAGTTCTTC CATGIEGATEQFF
TRBJ2-7 NA TRBV25-1 TRBD2 TGTGCCAGCAGTGAATCTCAGGCTAGCGGGAGCTACGAGCAGTACTTC CASSESQASGSYEQYF
TRBJ1-6 NA TRBV10-3 NA TGTGCCATCAGTGAGTTGTCAGACGTAAGAGCACCCCTCCACTTT CAISELSDVRAPLHF
TRBJ2-7 NA TRBV28 TRBD1 TGTGCCAGCAGTTCGCCCGGGACAGGGTTTCTCGAGCAGTACTTC CASSSPGTGFLEQYF
TRBJ2-7 NA TRBV27 TRBD2 TGTGCCAGCAGTTCTCCGAGCGGGAGCTCCTACGAGCAGTACTTC CASSSPSGSSYEQYF
TRBJ1-5 NA TRBV6-1 NA TGTGCCAGCAGTGACCCAGGTAGGGGCAATCAGCCCCAGCATTTT CASSDPGRGNQPQHF
TRBJ2-1 NA TRBV19 NA TGTGCCAGTAGTATGGGCGGAGGGACCTACAATGAGCAGTTCTTC CASSMGGGTYNEQFF
TRBJ1-6 NA TRBV4-3 TRBD1 TGCGCCAGCAGCCCTTTCGGGACAGACCTCAATTCACCCCTCCACTTT CASSPFGTDLNSPLHF
TRBJ2-1 NA TRBV7-2 TRBD2 TGTGCCAGCAGCTTACTAGCGGGAGTACAGTACAATGAGCAGTTCTTC CASSLLAGVQYNEQFF
TRBJ1-3 NA TRBV5-1 TRBD1 TGCGCCAGCAGCGAGCAGGGGGATGGAAACACCATATATTTT CASSEQGDGNTIYF
TRBJ1-3 NA TRBV3-1/TRBV3-2 NA TGTGCCAGCAGCCTGGGGTCCAACGGGGGCTCTGGAAACACCATATATTTT CASSLGSNGGSGNTIYF
TRBJ2-7 NA TRBV11-2 NA TGTGCCAGCAGCTTACGTCCGGGGACCGCACCCTACGAGCAGTACTTC CASSLRPGTAPYEQYF
TRBJ1-1 NA TRBV10-3 NA TGTGCCATCAGACTCGAGAACACTGAAGCTTTCTTT CAIRLENTEAFF
TRBJ1-1 NA TRBV29-1 NA TGCAGCGTTGACAGCCCGGCGAACACTGAAGCTTTCTTT CSVDSPANTEAFF
TRBJ1-5 few TRBV27 NA TGTGCCAGCCGAGGGCCGGGGTTAGCGAATCAGCCCCAGCATTTT CASRGPGLANQPQHF
TRBJ1-2 NA TRBV7-2 NA TGTGCCAGCAGCTTGTTAGTGTACTATGGCTACACCTTC CASSLLVYYGYTF
TRBJ1-2 NA TRBV5-1 TRBD1 TGCGCCAGCAGCTGGACAGGAAATAACTATGGCTACACCTTC CASSWTGNNYGYTF
TRBJ1-4 once TRBV10-3 NA TGTGCCATCAGTGCGGAGGCGGCGGGGAAACTGTTTTTT CAISAEAAGKLFF
TRBJ2-3 NA TRBV25-1 NA TGTGCCAGCAGTGGGGGTCGGGACACAGATACGCAGTATTTT CASSGGRDTDTQYF
TRBJ2-5 NA TRBV12-3/TRBV12-4 NA TGTGCCAGCAGTACTTGGGAGACCCAGTACTTC CASSTWETQYF
TRBJ2-5 NA TRBV6-5 NA TGTGCCAGCAGTTACTCCTGGGACCGCCAAGAGACCCAGTACTTC CASSYSWDRQETQYF
TRBJ1-2 NA TRBV19 NA TGTGCCAGTAGTATCTGGGGGTATGGCTATGGCTACACCTTC CASSIWGYGYGYTF
TRBJ2-3 NA TRBV14 TRBD2 TGTGCCAGCAGCCAAGATCGCAGCGGGGGGCAGTATTTT CASSQDRSGGQYF
TRBJ1-1 NA TRBV9 NA TGTGCCAGCAGCGACCAACACGGAGCGACTGAAGCTTTCTTT CASSDQHGATEAFF
TRBJ2-5 NA TRBV20-1 NA TGCAGTGCTAGTGTCCCCCAGGGAAGCAAGACCCAGTACTTC CSASVPQGSKTQYF
TRBJ2-2 NA TRBV6-2/TRBV6-3 NA TGTGCCAGCAGTTACCCCAGTACCGGGGAGCTGTTTTTT CASSYPSTGELFF
TRBJ2-1 NA TRBV12-5 TRBD1 TGTGCTAGTGTTGCAAGGACAGGGAGCTCCTACAATGAGCAGTTCTTC CASVARTGSSYNEQFF
TRBJ1-3 NA TRBV28 TRBD1 TGTGCCAGCAGTTTAGGGCAGGGGGCTGGAAACACCATATATTTT CASSLGQGAGNTIYF
TRBJ2-5 NA TRBV12-3/TRBV12-4 NA TGTGCCAGCAGTGAAGGGGGTGGGACCCAGTACTTC CASSEGGGTQYF
TRBJ1-1 NA TRBV5-4 NA TGTGCCAGCAGCTTGCCGGCCGCCGGGGGGACTGAAGCTTTCTTT CASSLPAAGGTEAFF
TRBJ2-1 NA TRBV7-6 NA TGTGCCAGCAGCTTAGTTGGCCGAGAGCAGTTCTTC CASSLVGREQFF
TRBJ1-1 NA TRBV11-2 NA TGTGCCAGCACCATTACGGGGGCGAACACTGAAGCTTTCTTT CASTITGANTEAFF
TRBJ2-7 NA TRBV10-2 NA TGCGCCCGCAGTCGCCAGGGCTCCTACGAGCAGTACTTC CARSRQGSYEQYF
TRBJ1-3 NA TRBV5-1 TRBD1 TGCGCCAGCAGCTCCGGGACAGTCACGGGAAACACCATATATTTT CASSSGTVTGNTIYF
TRBJ1-1 NA TRBV30 TRBD1 TGTGCCTGGATTACTCCCCCGACAGGGTCGAACACTGAAGCTTTCTTT CAWITPPTGSNTEAFF
TRBJ1-5 NA TRBV19 NA TGTGCCAGTAGTATTACTCCCCCTACTCAGCCCCAGCATTTT CASSITPPTQPQHF
TRBJ2-7 NA TRBV10-2 NA TGCGCCAGCAGTGAGTCAGTGGGGAACGAGCAGTACTTC CASSESVGNEQYF
TRBJ2-7 once TRBV12-3/TRBV12-4 NA TGTGCCAGCAGTTTATGGGGGTCCTACGAGCAGTACTTC CASSLWGSYEQYF
TRBJ2-2 NA TRBV3-1/TRBV3-2 NA TGTGCCAGCAGCCAAGGGGAGTCCGGGGAGCTGTTTTTT CASSQGESGELFF
TRBJ1-4 few TRBV7-8 NA TGTGCCAGCAGCCGAGGGGCGACTAATGAAAAACTGTTTTTT CASSRGATNEKLFF
TRBJ1-5 once TRBV7-2 NA TGTGCCAGCAGCTTAGTGAGCCAGGGCCCCTATAGCAATCAGCCCCAGCATTTT CASSLVSQGPYSNQPQHF
TRBJ1-1 NA TRBV19 NA TGTGCCAGTAGTATATGGGGCGAAAGGAACACTGAAGCTTTCTTT CASSIWGERNTEAFF
TRBJ1-5 NA TRBV6-5 NA TGTGCCAGCAGTTACTCGGGGGGGAACAATCAGCCCCAGCATTTT CASSYSGGNNQPQHF
TRBJ2-3 NA TRBV19 NA TGTGCCAGTAGTGTCCTCCCCCAAGAGACAGATACGCAGTATTTT CASSVLPQETDTQYF
TRBJ2-1 NA TRBV5-4 TRBD1 TGTGCCAGCAGCTCGCCGGGACAGGGGGCGAATGAGCAGTTCTTC CASSSPGQGANEQFF
TRBJ2-1 NA TRBV27 TRBD2 TGTGCCAGCAGTGCTCTAGCGGGAGACTACAATGAGCAGTTCTTC CASSALAGDYNEQFF
TRBJ2-7 NA TRBV7-2 NA TGTGCCAGCAGCGTCAGGCCGGGTCCATATAACGAGCAGTACTTC CASSVRPGPYNEQYF
TRBJ2-2 NA TRBV3-1/TRBV3-2 TRBD2 TGTGCCAGCAGCCAATGGGGGGGTGGTGCCACCGGGGAGCTGTTTTTT CASSQWGGGATGELFF
TRBJ1-1 NA TRBV19 TRBD1 TGTGCCAGTAGCACCACAGGGGGCACTGAAGCTTTCTTT CASSTTGGTEAFF